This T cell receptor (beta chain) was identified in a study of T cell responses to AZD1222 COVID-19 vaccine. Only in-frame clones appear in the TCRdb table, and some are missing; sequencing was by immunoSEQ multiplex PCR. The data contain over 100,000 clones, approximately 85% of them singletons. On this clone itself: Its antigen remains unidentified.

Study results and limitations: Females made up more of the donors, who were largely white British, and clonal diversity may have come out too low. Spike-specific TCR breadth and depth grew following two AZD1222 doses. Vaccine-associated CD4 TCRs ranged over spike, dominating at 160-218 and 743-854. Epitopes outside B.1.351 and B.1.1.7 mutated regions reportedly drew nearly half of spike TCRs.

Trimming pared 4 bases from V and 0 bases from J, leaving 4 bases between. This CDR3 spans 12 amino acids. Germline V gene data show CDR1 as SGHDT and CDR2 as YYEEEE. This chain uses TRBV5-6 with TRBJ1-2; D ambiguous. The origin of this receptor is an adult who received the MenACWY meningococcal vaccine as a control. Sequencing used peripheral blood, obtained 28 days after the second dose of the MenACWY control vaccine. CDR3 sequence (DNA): TGTGCCAGCAGCCAAACTAACTATGGCTACACCTTC. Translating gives CASSQTNYGYTF.